This T cell receptor (beta chain) was identified in a study of cytomegalovirus exposure and HLA in healthy donors. V lost 4 bases, J lost 5 bases, and 10 bases stayed unmatched. Germline V gives CDR1 MNHEY, CDR2 SVGAGI. There are 16 residues in the CDR3. Amplification used 60 Vbeta primers and 13 Jbeta primers. This table comes from immunoSEQ multiplex PCR, and its TCRdb copy is limited to in-frame clones, with some not included. Of more than 55,000 clones listed, around 83% are singletons. The clonotype was recovered from a man in his thirties or forties in good health and CMV-seronegative. The chain has TRBV6-5 and TRBJ2-5, with 10 bases matching TRBD2. The sample was PBMCs. CDR3 region: CASSSPSGSNPETQYF. Written as DNA, the CDR3 is TGTGCCAGCAGTTCCCCTAGCGGGAGTAATCCGGAGACCCAGTACTTC.